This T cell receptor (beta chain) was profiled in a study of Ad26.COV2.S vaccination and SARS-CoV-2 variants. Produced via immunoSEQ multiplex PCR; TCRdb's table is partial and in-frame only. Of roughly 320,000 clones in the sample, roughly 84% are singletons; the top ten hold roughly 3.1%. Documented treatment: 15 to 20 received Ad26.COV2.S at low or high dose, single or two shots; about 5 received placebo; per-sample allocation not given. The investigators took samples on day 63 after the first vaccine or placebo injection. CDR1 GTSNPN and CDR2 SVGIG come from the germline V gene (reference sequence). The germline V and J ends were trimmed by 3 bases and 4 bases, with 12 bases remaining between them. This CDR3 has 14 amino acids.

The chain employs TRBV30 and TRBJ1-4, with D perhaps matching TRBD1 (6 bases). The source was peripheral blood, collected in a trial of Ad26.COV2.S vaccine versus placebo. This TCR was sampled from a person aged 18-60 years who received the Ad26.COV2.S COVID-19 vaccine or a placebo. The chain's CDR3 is CAWRNKGGNEKLFF. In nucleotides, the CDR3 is TGTGCCTGGAGAAACAAGGGGGGTAATGAAAAACTGTTTTTT.